Sequencing of this T cell receptor (beta chain) was carried out in a study of blood T cell repertoires in COVID-19 (dated by TCRdb to the early 2020s). Regarding the research as a whole: Samples from collaborators originated in the United States, Italy and Spain and spanned both the acute and convalescent phases of COVID-19. Sample metadata almost always included a de-identified subject ID, COVID-19 status, age in years and sex. The repertoires were released in a freely available public database meant as a resource for research on the immune response to SARS-CoV-2. Where HLA class I and class II types were available, the types were taken from metadata supplied by the sample provider, not from assay-based typing. Samples came from the ongoing ImmuneRACE study (first 160 participants) plus 1,254 subjects from 6 global collaborators. Subjects who had been exposed to COVID-19, were actively infected with it, or had recovered from it provided the deeply sampled blood TCRbeta repertoires that made up the dataset. The prospective study material was composed of cDNA or gDNA derived from T cells, B-cell-depleted T cells, or PBMCs. General findings and caveats noted by the study authors: How much clinical and demographic metadata was included differed by source and by participant, and the metadata was provided uncurated.

V was cut back by 2 bases and J by 6 bases, leaving a gap of 10 bases between them. The CDR3 runs 13 residues from the cysteine to the phenylalanine. Only CDR3 DNA is held: 39 bases, read in frame from base 1. CDR1 and CDR2 are drawn from the germline V gene: MRHNA, SNTAGT. Concerning this clone itself: Which antigen it targets is not known. There are no base qualities to consult, and no much larger clone falls within one base.

Whole blood was collected in K2EDTA tubes by collaborating institutions according to the institutions' own protocols. For TCRbeta analysis, collaborators shipped samples in one of three forms: frozen whole blood, isolated PBMCs, or DNA extracted from either of those sample types. TCRbeta CDR3 regions were amplified from genomic DNA using the immunoSEQ Assay, a bias-controlled multiplex PCR. In the authors' own workflow: The number of nucleated cells in each sample was estimated from the amplification of reference gene primers within the assay. To quantify the absolute abundance of each unique TCRbeta CDR3 rearrangement, sequence reads were collapsed and filtered. Productive Simpson clonality was computed per sample as the square root of Simpson's diversity index over productive rearrangements. TCRdb took over this immuneACCESS table, retaining in-frame rearrangements with V and J assigned. Such tables are incomplete; in checked studies, under half of the missing clones stem from an unresolved V gene, and the remainder is unexplained. The V and J calls and clone size were taken over from that table, and D and trimming were inferred from the DNA. This sample is represented by about 200,000 clones; approximately 84% of them were singletons. Approximately 8% of the sample goes to the ten largest clones.

The sequence joins TRBV6-4 to TRBJ1-1; the D gene is perhaps TRBD1, on 6 matching bases. This clonotype was obtained from a woman between 45 and 65 years old with active or convalescent COVID-19. Sequencing used peripheral blood. The CDR3 here reads CASSDGDRSEAFF. The DNA sequence is as follows: TGTGCCAGCAGTGACGGCGACAGGTCTGAAGCTTTCTTT.